Below are 24 T cell receptor beta chains sequenced from a single sample in a study of long-term antiretroviral therapy in people with HIV. At the survey level, the v3.0 immunoSEQ assay was run. Profiling relied on immunoSEQ multiplex PCR, and the TCRdb table lists in-frame clones only, not all of them. The data show fewer than 20,000 clones, with nearly 80% seen just once and roughly 15% held by the top ten. The sequencing here drew on unsorted PBMCs, taken 0.3 years after starting antiretroviral therapy. These receptors were taken from a woman aged 45-65 years with HIV.

The chain recombines TRBV7-9 with TRBJ2-1, with 9 bases identical to TRBD1. This CDR3 spans 15 amino acids. Per the germline V gene, CDR1 is SEHNR and CDR2 is FQNEAQ (reference sequence). The V and J ends lost 5 bases and 8 bases, in that order; junction bases with no gene match: 10. CDR3 DNA: TGTGCCAGCAGCCGGTTGGGGACAGGGCTCGATGAGCAGTTCTTC. Translating it yields CASSRLGTGLDEQFF.

Only one count was recorded for this clone. The CDR3 nucleotides read TGTGCCACCCATAGGACCGGGACAGGGGCTTACGGGGAGCTGTTTTTT. Translated: CATHRTGTGAYGELFF. The gene calls are TRBV19 and TRBJ2-2, with 10 bases identical to TRBD1. The CDR3 has 16 amino acids. Trimming at V came to 10 bases and at J to 7 bases, leaving 15 bases not matched to a gene. Germline V lookup: CDR1 LNHDA, CDR2 SQIVND (reference sequence).

This clone was seen once. The rearrangement uses TRBV30 and TRBJ1-2, with TRBD1 matching over 7 bases. CDR3 length equals 17 residues. V shed 0 bases and J 0 bases; nucleotides not matched to a gene: 10. Germline V CDR1 and CDR2: GTSNPN, SVGIG (reference sequence). The CDR3 sequence is CAWSVRDRPFTNYGYTF. CDR3 in DNA: TGTGCCTGGAGTGTAAGGGACAGACCGTTCACTAACTATGGCTACACCTTC.

The chain employs TRBV18 and TRBJ2-1, with D perhaps being TRBD1 or TRBD2 (5 bases each). CDR3 length: 17 amino acids. The V gene's germline CDR1 is KGHSH and CDR2 LQKENI. The ends were cut back, 2 bases at V and 0 bases at J, with 14 bases in the middle. DNA of the CDR3: TGTGCCAGCTCACCAAAGCTCGGGGCCTACTCCTACAATGAGCAGTTCTTC. Encoded protein: CASSPKLGAYSYNEQFF.

The chain employs TRBV7-7 and TRBJ2-2; D is possibly TRBD2 (6 bases). The germline V gene has CDR1 SSHAT and CDR2 FNYEAQ (reference sequence). Trimming removed 1 base from V and 6 bases from J, with 9 bases in between. The CDR3 sequence is 14 residues long. The DNA for the CDR3 is TGTGCCAGCAGCTTAGTGGCGGGGTCCGGGGAGCTGTTTTTT. Residues: CASSLVAGSGELFF.

Comment on this clone: Additional DNA sequences in this sample encode the identical CDR3. The chain couples TRBV19 to TRBJ1-2, with 7 bases lining up with TRBD1. The germline V gene encodes CDR1 LNHDA and CDR2 SQIVND (reference sequence). The CDR3 contains 13 residues. After removal of 4 bases from V and 4 bases from J, the junction contained 3 bases not matched to a gene. CDR3 loop: CASSRQGLYGYTF. In DNA form, the CDR3 reads TGTGCCAGTAGTAGACAGGGCCTCTATGGCTACACCTTC.

V and J are TRBV30 and TRBJ1-1, with D uncertain. Germline CDR1 and CDR2: GTSNPN and SVGIG (reference sequence). This CDR3 region has 11 residues. V lost 7 bases and J lost 11, with 17 bases in between. The CDR3 DNA sequence: TGTGCCTACCTTCTTGCAGGAACGGCTTTCTTT. Translation: CAYLLAGTAFF.

The table lists this clone with a count of one. V usage is TRBV4-1 and J usage is TRBJ2-2; 13 nucleotides line up with TRBD2. Germline values: CDR1 MGHRA, CDR2 YSYEKL. Unmatched junction bases numbered 3, after V lost 3 bases and J lost 5 bases. The CDR3 sequence is 16 residues long. The DNA of the CDR3 is TGCGCCAGCAGCCAGGGACTAGCGGGGTGGACCGGGGAGCTGTTTTTT. Its translation: CASSQGLAGWTGELFF.

The chain combines TRBV4-1 with TRBJ2-5, with TRBD2 identical over 9 bases. This CDR3 is 17 amino acids long. J gave up 4 bases and V 1 base, and 10 bases lay outside the gene matches. Germline V gene lookup returns CDR1 MGHRA and CDR2 YSYEKL. The CDR3 DNA reads as TGCGCCAGCAGCCAAGGGCTCTATGCGGGGGGGCCAGAGACCCAGTACTTC. Amino acid sequence: CASSQGLYAGGPETQYF.

The chain combines TRBV7-9 with TRBJ1-4; D call uncertain. Germline CDR1 and CDR2: SEHNR and FQNEAQ (reference sequence). The CDR3 consists of 16 residues. With 1 base removed from V and 5 bases from J, the gap between germline ends came to 14 bases. The CDR3 nucleotides read TGTGCCAGCAGCTTAGGGGTGGGCAGCCCGAATGAAAAACTGTTTTTT. Translating it yields CASSLGVGSPNEKLFF.

The rearrangement links TRBV18 to TRBJ1-1; tentative D call: TRBD1 (6 bases). Germline CDR1 KGHSH, CDR2 LQKENI. The CDR3 spans 16 residues. Trimming stripped 1 base from V and 3 bases from J, with 15 bases between. CDR3 loop: CASSPLGPGAYTEAFF. CDR3 nucleotide sequence: TGTGCCAGCTCACCACTCGGCCCGGGGGCGTACACTGAAGCTTTCTTT.

A few counts support this clone. The chain uses TRBV15 and TRBJ1-6; D gene unclear. The length of the CDR3 is 18 residues. The germline V gene has CDR1 LNHNV and CDR2 YYDKDF (reference sequence). V lost 0 bases and J 7 bases, leaving 19 bases between the germline ends. Here the CDR3 DNA reads TGTGCCACCAGCAGAGATTTACGGGTCGAGGCTCTAAATTCACCCCTCCACTTT. It is translated as CATSRDLRVEALNSPLHF.

The chain uses TRBV7-2 and TRBJ2-6; 8 bases line up with TRBD1. Germline V gene lookup returns CDR1 SGHTA and CDR2 FQGNSA. The CDR3 runs 15 residues. V trimming: 6 bases; J trimming: 4 bases; junction bases outside the gene matches: 5. CDR3 bases: TGTGCCAGCAGATCCGGGACAGGAGGGGCCAACGTCCTGACTTTC. This gives the protein CASRSGTGGANVLTF.

The chain couples TRBV7-3 to TRBJ2-2; 9 bases are shared with TRBD1. With 1 base clipped from V and 1 base from J, the junction kept 1 base outside the gene matches. The CDR3 contains 16 residues. Germline CDR1 SGHTA, CDR2 FQGTGA. DNA for the CDR3: TGTGCCAGCAGCTTAATGACAGGGGGGAACACCGGGGAGCTGTTTTTT. Its protein is CASSLMTGGNTGELFF.

Within the sample, this clone is large (0.1 to 1%). The V call is TRBV7-3, the J call TRBJ2-3, with 8 nucleotides matching TRBD2. V shed 5 bases and J 2 bases; nucleotides not matched to a gene: 6. The CDR3 totals 15 residues. The germline gives CDR1 SGHTA, CDR2 FQGTGA. The CDR3 sequence is CASSAAGGLTDTQYF. The CDR3 DNA reads as TGTGCCAGCAGCGCGGCGGGGGGACTCACAGATACGCAGTATTTT.

This chain joins TRBV4-1 and TRBJ2-3; 12 bases match TRBD2. Looked up from germline, CDR1 is MGHRA and CDR2 is YSYEKL. V lost 0 bases and J lost 3; bases outside the gene matches: 4. The CDR3 is 17 residues long. As DNA, the CDR3 is TGCGCCAGCAGCCAAGATTCTAGCGGGGGGGCAACAGATACGCAGTATTTT. It specifies CASSQDSSGGATDTQYF.

This CDR3 reads CASRSSGGSIDTQYF. DNA of the CDR3: TGTGCCAGCAGGTCTAGCGGGGGGTCTATAGATACGCAGTATTTT. The V gene is TRBV7-2, the J gene TRBJ2-3, with 11 positions matching TRBD2. Per germline, CDR1 SGHTA and CDR2 FQGNSA. This CDR3 has 15 residues. V lost 6 bases to trimming and J lost 5 bases; unmatched junction nucleotides: 7.

The CDR3: CASSPGREPYEQYV. The CDR3 coding sequence is TGTGCCAGCTCCCCGGGAAGAGAGCCCTACGAGCAGTACGTC. This sequence joins TRBV18 and TRBJ2-7; tentative D call: TRBD2 (5 bases). The CDR3 sequence is 14 residues long. CDR1 and CDR2 (germline): KGHSH, LQKENI. V was pared by 6 bases and J by 2 bases, with 14 bases between.

The CDR3 sequence is CSVIRDRDYYTF. The CDR3 DNA follows: TGCAGCGTTATCCGGGACAGGGACTACTACACCTTC. This chain links TRBV29-1 with TRBJ1-2, with 9 bases aligning to TRBD1. The CDR3 spans 12 residues. The V and J ends lost 5 bases and 10 bases, in that order; junction bases with no gene match: 8. Germline V gene sequence: CDR1 SQVTM, CDR2 ANQGSEA.

V is TRBV7-2 and J is TRBJ2-1; D may be TRBD1 (6 bases). The CDR3 runs 17 residues. Germline values: CDR1 SGHTA, CDR2 FQGNSA. Trimming pared 0 bases from V and 6 bases from J, leaving 18 bases between. CDR3 sequence (DNA): TGTGCCAGCAGCTTAGCTCTACTGTCAGGGGTACCCAATGAGCAGTTCTTC. It is translated as CASSLALLSGVPNEQFF.

This CDR3 is CASSKGSGTGGYEQYV. DNA for the CDR3: TGTGCCAGCAGCAAAGGGTCCGGGACAGGGGGATACGAGCAGTACGTC. This chain uses TRBV21-1 with TRBJ2-7; the table's D call, TRBD1, has no DNA check behind it. TRBV21-1 represents a pseudogene. There are 16 residues in the CDR3.

V usage is TRBV14 and J usage is TRBJ2-5; tentatively, D is TRBD1 (5 bases). V was shortened by 1 base and J by 4 bases, with 16 bases between the two germline ends. Per the germline V gene, CDR1 is SGHDN and CDR2 is FVKESK. This CDR3 contains 16 residues. The CDR3 protein is CASSQGGRTRGETQYF. The CDR3 DNA reads TGTGCCAGCAGCCAAGGGGGCAGGACACGTGGAGAGACCCAGTACTTC.

J is TRBJ1-1 and V is TRBV29-1; D is possibly TRBD1 (6 bases). The germline CDR1 and CDR2 sequences are SQVTM and ANQGSEA. V was trimmed by 5 bases and J by 2 bases, leaving 12 bases between them. The CDR3 loop spans 13 amino acids. The CDR3 DNA sequence: TGCAGCGTTCCGGGACACCGAAACACTGAAGCTTTCTTT. This translates into CSVPGHRNTEAFF.

V is TRBV11-1 and J is TRBJ2-1; D is undetermined. V was trimmed by 6 bases and J by 5 bases, leaving 11 bases between them. Germline loops: CDR1 SGHAT, CDR2 FQDESV (reference sequence). The CDR3 extends over 13 amino acids. CDR3 in DNA: TGTGCCAGCAGTTATCTCCGGGACAATGAGCAGTTCTTC. Translation gives CASSYLRDNEQFF. Looking up the rest from reference TRBV11-1 and TRBJ2-1 gives the full variable domain: EAEVAQSPRYKITEKSQAVAFWCDPISGHATLYWYRQILGQGPELLVQFQDESVVDDSQLPKDRFSAERLKGVDSTLKIQPAELGDSAMYLCASSYLRDNEQFFGPGTRLTVL.